The 26 T cell receptor beta chains below all came from one sample that was sequenced in a study of cytomegalovirus exposure and HLA in healthy donors. This table comes from immunoSEQ multiplex PCR, and its TCRdb copy is limited to in-frame clones, with some not included. In the table there are roughly 200,000 clones, roughly 80% of which are singletons. The specimen was PBMCs. Every receptor here comes from a woman aged 18-30 years in good health and CMV-seropositive.

V is TRBV18 and J is TRBJ1-1; the D gene is possibly TRBD1 (5 bases). The CDR3 sequence is 14 residues long. Germline values: CDR1 KGHSH, CDR2 LQKENI. V was cut by 1 base and J by 4 bases, with 10 bases left in between. This CDR3 is CASSPQEGITEAFF. In DNA form, the CDR3 reads TGTGCCAGCTCACCACAGGAGGGGATCACTGAAGCTTTCTTT.

CDR3 residues: CASSLGGGLATNEKLFF. The CDR3 bases are TGCGCCAGCAGCCTAGGCGGGGGGCTTGCAACTAATGAAAAACTGTTTTTT. The gene calls are TRBV5-1 and TRBJ1-4; TRBD1 is a possible D gene (6 bases). CDR3 length equals 17 residues. Germline CDR1 reads SGHRS; CDR2 reads YFSETQ. Trimming shortened V by 4 bases and J by 0 bases, and 16 bases separated the two germline ends.

The chain uses TRBV6-4 and TRBJ2-3; D gene ambiguous. CDR3 length: 14 residues. Germline V gives CDR1 MRHNA, CDR2 SNTAGT. Trimming stripped 6 bases from V and 0 bases from J, with 10 bases between. The CDR3: CASSLGSSTDTQYF. The DNA for the CDR3 is TGTGCCAGCAGCCTAGGTTCCAGCACAGATACGCAGTATTTT.

J is TRBJ1-4 and V is TRBV4-1; the D gene is possibly TRBD1 (5 bases). Germline values: CDR1 MGHRA, CDR2 YSYEKL. This CDR3 contains 15 residues. V lost 5 bases and J 4 bases, leaving 14 bases between the germline ends. The CDR3 region is CASSSPGINNEKLFF. The CDR3 DNA sequence: TGCGCCAGCAGCTCCCCAGGGATCAATAATGAAAAACTGTTTTTT.

The V gene is TRBV7-6, the J gene TRBJ2-5, with a tentative D call TRBD2 (5 bases). The CDR3 is made up of 17 amino acids. Germline CDR1 reads SGHVS; CDR2 reads FNYEAQ. V shed 5 bases and J shed 2 bases, with 21 bases lying between them. Written as DNA, the CDR3 is TGTGCCAGCAGCGCGACCAGTAAAGAGGGCACACAAGAGACCCAGTACTTC. Its protein is CASSATSKEGTQETQYF.

This chain links TRBV9 with TRBJ2-2; 8 bases align to TRBD2. Trimming at V came to 1 base and at J to 5 bases, leaving 10 bases not matched to a gene. This CDR3 has 17 amino acids. Germline CDR1 and CDR2: SGDLS and YYNGEE. The CDR3 bases are TGTGCCAGCAGCGTAAACAAGCGGGGGTCCGGGACCGGGGAGCTGTTTTTT. As protein: CASSVNKRGSGTGELFF.

The CDR3 DNA reads TGTGCCAGCAGCTACAACTCTGGGGCCAACGTCCTGACTTTC. Translated, it gives CASSYNSGANVLTF. The rearrangement joins TRBV7-2 to TRBJ2-6; D uncertain. CDR1 is SGHTA and CDR2 is FQGNSA in the germline V gene. This CDR3 spans 14 amino acids. V was shortened by 4 bases and J by 0 bases, with 4 bases between the two germline ends.

The chain recombines TRBV2 with TRBJ2-1; 8 bases line up with TRBD1. After removal of 6 bases from V and 5 bases from J, the junction contained 9 bases not matched to a gene. Germline V gene data show CDR1 as SNHLY and CDR2 as FYNNEI. This CDR3 comprises 15 residues. This CDR3 is CASRGEDRENNEQFF. The CDR3 DNA sequence: TGTGCCAGCAGGGGGGAGGACAGGGAAAACAATGAGCAGTTCTTC.

This CDR3 reads CASRGGSTDTQYF. The CDR3 nucleotides read TGTGCCAGCCGGGGGGGTAGCACAGATACGCAGTATTTT. V and J are TRBV18 and TRBJ2-3; 8 nucleotides agree with TRBD2. Germline assignment: CDR1 KGHSH and CDR2 LQKENI. The CDR3 length is 13 residues. V trimming: 8 bases; J trimming: 0 bases; junction bases outside the gene matches: 1.

The chain couples TRBV14 to TRBJ1-4; no clear D gene. CDR3 length equals 12 residues. In germline, CDR1 is SGHDN, CDR2 FVKESK. V lost 6 bases and J 3 bases, leaving 5 bases between the germline ends. The CDR3 sequence is CASRGANEKLFF. The CDR3 nucleotides are TGTGCCAGCAGGGGAGCTAATGAAAAACTGTTTTTT.

J is TRBJ1-6 and V is TRBV4-1, with a weak D call TRBD1 (5 bases). Germline-derived CDR1 and CDR2 are MGHRA and YSYEKL. The CDR3 loop spans 16 amino acids. Trimming pared 4 bases from V and 6 bases from J, leaving 16 bases between. CDR3 bases: TGCGCCAGCAGCCTTCTGATGGGGCAAGGTAATTCACCCCTCCACTTT. Amino acids: CASSLLMGQGNSPLHF.

This clone was detected a few times. This chain links TRBV6-6 with TRBJ1-2, with 7 bases fitting TRBD1. Trimming took 0 bases from V and 0 from J; bases not matched to a gene: 1. This CDR3 is built from 15 residues. From germline, CDR1 is MNHNY and CDR2 SVGAGI (reference sequence). The CDR3 coding sequence is TGTGCCAGCAGTTACTCAGGGGGCTCTAACTATGGCTACACCTTC. Its translation: CASSYSGGSNYGYTF.

This chain connects TRBV6-6 to TRBJ2-3; a possible D gene is TRBD2 (6 bases). Trimming left V 6 bases short and J 1 base short, with 11 bases between. Germline assignment: CDR1 MNHNY and CDR2 SVGAGI (reference sequence). CDR3 length: 14 amino acids. CDR3 nucleotides: TGTGCCAGCAGGAAGCGGGTTGGCACAGATACGCAGTATTTT. This gives the protein CASRKRVGTDTQYF.

V usage is TRBV6-5 and J usage is TRBJ2-1; a possible D gene is TRBD2 (5 bases). There are 14 residues in the CDR3. The germline V and J ends were trimmed by 2 bases and 6 bases, with 11 bases remaining between them. The germline CDR1 and CDR2 sequences are MNHEY and SVGAGI. The chain's CDR3 is CASSYRGPGNEQFF. The DNA for the CDR3 is TGTGCCAGCAGTTACCGAGGGCCGGGCAATGAGCAGTTCTTC.

V is TRBV7-9 and J is TRBJ2-1; D is unresolved. V gave up 4 bases and J gave up 6 bases, with 7 bases separating them. In germline, CDR1 is SEHNR, CDR2 FQNEAQ (reference sequence). The CDR3 covers 12 residues. The CDR3 nucleotides are TGTGCCAGCAGCTCCGGTCCCAATGAGCAGTTCTTC. Amino acids: CASSSGPNEQFF.

The chain carries TRBV9 and TRBJ2-3, with D possibly being TRBD2 (7 bases). CDR3 size: 15 residues. Trimming removed 4 bases from V and 1 base from J, with 13 bases in between. In germline, CDR1 is SGDLS, CDR2 YYNGEE. CDR3 nucleotides: TGTGCCAGCAGCTCCGTAGGGGGGGGCACAGATACGCAGTATTTT. Translated, it gives CASSSVGGGTDTQYF.

This clone is a singleton in its sample. J is TRBJ2-7 and V is TRBV9; 7 nucleotides align to TRBD1. This CDR3 has 15 residues. The V gene's germline CDR1 is SGDLS and CDR2 YYNGEE. V was pared by 0 bases and J by 2 bases, with 5 bases of the junction left unmatched. In DNA, the CDR3 is TGTGCCAGCAGCGTAGGAACGCAGGGGGCCTACGAGCAGTACTTC. This sequence encodes CASSVGTQGAYEQYF.

The V gene is TRBV27, the J gene TRBJ2-2, with 12 bases lining up with TRBD2. The junction had 7 bases not matched to a gene; V was cut back by 4 bases and J by 7 bases. This CDR3 has 16 amino acids. Looked up from germline, CDR1 is MNHEY and CDR2 is SMNVEV (reference sequence). The CDR3 is CASSSSSGGVLGELFF. Here the CDR3 DNA reads TGTGCCAGCAGTTCATCTAGCGGGGGGGTGCTCGGGGAGCTGTTTTTT.

The V call is TRBV7-3, the J call TRBJ2-5; 8 nucleotides line up with TRBD2. V dropped 2 bases and J dropped 3; count of bases not matched to a gene: 5. CDR1 is SGHTA, CDR2 FQGTGA, per germline. The CDR3 covers 15 residues. CDR3 protein: CASSLQRGPEETQYF. Here the CDR3 DNA reads TGTGCCAGCAGCTTACAGCGGGGGCCCGAAGAGACCCAGTACTTC.

The gene calls are TRBV27 and TRBJ1-5, with D possibly matching TRBD1 (6 bases). Germline lookup yields CDR1 MNHEY and CDR2 SMNVEV (reference sequence). The CDR3 has 15 residues. V gave up 3 bases and J gave up 2 bases, with 11 bases separating them. CDR3 nucleotide sequence: TGTGCCAGCAGTTTTGGTGGGGGCGGCAATCAGCCCCAGCATTTT. It encodes CASSFGGGGNQPQHF.

The chain carries TRBV11-2 and TRBJ2-1; possible D gene TRBD2, 6 bases. CDR3 length: 16 residues. Germline V CDR1 and CDR2: SGHAT, FQNNGV. V lost 2 bases and J lost 2, with 13 bases in between. CDR3 region: CASSLYRGRAYNEQFF. As DNA, the CDR3 is TGTGCCAGCAGCTTATATCGGGGGAGAGCCTACAATGAGCAGTTCTTC.

Of note for this clone: The same CDR3 is also encoded by other DNA sequences in this sample. CDR3: CASSVGQGVETQYF. The CDR3 DNA sequence: TGTGCCAGCAGCGTCGGACAGGGGGTCGAGACCCAGTACTTC. V and J are TRBV9 and TRBJ2-5; 10 bases match TRBD1. With 2 bases clipped from V and 5 bases from J, the junction kept 3 bases outside the gene matches. Germline V gene sequence: CDR1 SGDLS, CDR2 YYNGEE. The CDR3 totals 14 residues.

The chain uses TRBV15 and TRBJ1-2; weak D call: TRBD1 (6 bases). The germline gives CDR1 LNHNV, CDR2 YYDKDF (reference sequence). This CDR3 spans 15 amino acids. The ends were cut back, 3 bases at V and 0 bases at J, with 11 bases in the middle. For the CDR3, the DNA is TGTGCCACCAGCAGTAACAGGGAAACTAACTATGGCTACACCTTC. Amino acids: CATSSNRETNYGYTF.

V usage is TRBV6-5 and J usage is TRBJ1-4, with D unclear. V gave up 6 bases and J gave up 7 bases, with 18 bases separating them. CDR3 length: 15 residues. CDR1 and CDR2 from the germline V gene are MNHEY and SVGAGI. The CDR3 nucleotides read TGTGCCAGCAGCCCCTCCCGCTTGACGGGTGAAAAACTGTTTTTT. Translated, it gives CASSPSRLTGEKLFF.

The rearrangement links TRBV10-3 to TRBJ2-2; D unclear. Trimming pared 10 bases from V and 0 bases from J, leaving 9 bases between. The CDR3 is 13 amino acids. The germline gives CDR1 ENHRY, CDR2 SYGVKD. DNA for the CDR3: TGTGCCAATGGCAGGCCGAACACCGGGGAGCTGTTTTTT. Translated: CANGRPNTGELFF.

The chain links TRBV28 to TRBJ1-4; D is possibly TRBD1 (6 bases). V was trimmed by 6 bases and J by 4 bases, leaving 15 bases between them. The CDR3 covers 15 residues. CDR1 MDHEN and CDR2 SYDVKM come from the germline V gene. CDR3 nucleotide sequence: TGTGCCAGCAGGCGAAGACAGGTCCTTAATGAAAAACTGTTTTTT. This translates into CASRRRQVLNEKLFF.